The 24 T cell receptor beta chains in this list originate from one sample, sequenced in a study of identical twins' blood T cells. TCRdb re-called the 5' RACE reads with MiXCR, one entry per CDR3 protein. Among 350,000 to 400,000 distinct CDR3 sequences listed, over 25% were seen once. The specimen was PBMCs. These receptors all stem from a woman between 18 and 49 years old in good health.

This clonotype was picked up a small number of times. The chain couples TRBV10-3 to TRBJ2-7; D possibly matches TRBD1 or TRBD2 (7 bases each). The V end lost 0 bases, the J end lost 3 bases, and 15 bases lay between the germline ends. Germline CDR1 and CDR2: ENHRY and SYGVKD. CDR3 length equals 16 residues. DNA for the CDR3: TGTGCCATCAGTGAGTCGTCAGGGGGGGGAATCTACGAGCAGTACTTC. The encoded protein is CAISESSGGGIYEQYF.

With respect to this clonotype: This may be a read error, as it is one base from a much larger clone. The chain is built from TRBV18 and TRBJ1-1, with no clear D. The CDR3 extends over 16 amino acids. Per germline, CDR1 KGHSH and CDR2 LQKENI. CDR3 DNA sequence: TGTGCCAGCTCACCTATAAGACGTTCCGGAAACACTGAAGCTCTCTTT. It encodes CASSPIRRSGNTEALF.

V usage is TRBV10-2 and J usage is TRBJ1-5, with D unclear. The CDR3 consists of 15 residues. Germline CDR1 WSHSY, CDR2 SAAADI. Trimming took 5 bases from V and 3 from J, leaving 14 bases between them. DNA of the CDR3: TGCGCCAGCAGTTACATGGGCGGATACAATCAGCCCCAGCATTTT. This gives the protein CASSYMGGYNQPQHF.

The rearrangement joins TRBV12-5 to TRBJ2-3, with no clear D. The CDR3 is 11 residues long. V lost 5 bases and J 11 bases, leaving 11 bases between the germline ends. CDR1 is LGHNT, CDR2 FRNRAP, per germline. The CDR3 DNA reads TGTGCTAGTGGTCGGACGGAAAGGCAGTATTTT. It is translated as CASGRTERQYF.

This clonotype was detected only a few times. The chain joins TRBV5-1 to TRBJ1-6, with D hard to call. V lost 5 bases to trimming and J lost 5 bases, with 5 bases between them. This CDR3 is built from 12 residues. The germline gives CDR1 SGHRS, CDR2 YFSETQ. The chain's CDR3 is CASSPNNSPLHF. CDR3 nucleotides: TGCGCCAGCAGTCCCAATAATTCACCCCTCCACTTT.

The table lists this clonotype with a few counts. The CDR3 region is CAIATGPEAFF. The DNA of the CDR3 is TGTGCCATAGCGACGGGTCCTGAAGCTTTCTTT. The V gene is TRBV10-3, the J gene TRBJ1-1; D unclear. Trimming took off 9 bases at V and 6 bases at J, with 11 bases between the two ends. From germline, CDR1 is ENHRY and CDR2 SYGVKD. The CDR3 is 11 residues long.

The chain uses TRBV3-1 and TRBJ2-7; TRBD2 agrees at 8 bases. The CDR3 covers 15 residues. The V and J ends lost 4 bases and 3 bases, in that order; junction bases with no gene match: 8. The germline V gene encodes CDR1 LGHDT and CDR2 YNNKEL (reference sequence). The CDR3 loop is CASSPGPAGGYEQYF. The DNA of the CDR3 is TGTGCCAGCAGCCCCGGCCCCGCGGGAGGCTACGAGCAGTACTTC.

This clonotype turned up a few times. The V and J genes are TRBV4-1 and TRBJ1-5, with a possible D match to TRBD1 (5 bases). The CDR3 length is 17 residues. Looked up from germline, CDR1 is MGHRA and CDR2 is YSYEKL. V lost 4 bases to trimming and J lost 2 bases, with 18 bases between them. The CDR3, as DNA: TGCGCCAGCAGCCTAGATACAGGTACCCGAGGCAATCAGCCCCAGCATTTT. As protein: CASSLDTGTRGNQPQHF.

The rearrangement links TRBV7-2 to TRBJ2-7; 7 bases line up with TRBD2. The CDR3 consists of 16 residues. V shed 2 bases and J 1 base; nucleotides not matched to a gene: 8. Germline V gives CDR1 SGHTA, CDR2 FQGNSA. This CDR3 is CASSLLGLQDSYEQYF. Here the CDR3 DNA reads TGTGCCAGCAGCTTATTGGGACTACAGGATTCCTACGAGCAGTACTTC.

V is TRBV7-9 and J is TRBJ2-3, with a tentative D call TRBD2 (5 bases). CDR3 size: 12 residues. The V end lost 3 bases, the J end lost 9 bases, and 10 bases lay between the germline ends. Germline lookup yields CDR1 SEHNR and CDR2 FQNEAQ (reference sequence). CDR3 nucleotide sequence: TGTGCCAGCAGCTTGGACTGGGTCACGCAGTATTTT. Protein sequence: CASSLDWVTQYF.

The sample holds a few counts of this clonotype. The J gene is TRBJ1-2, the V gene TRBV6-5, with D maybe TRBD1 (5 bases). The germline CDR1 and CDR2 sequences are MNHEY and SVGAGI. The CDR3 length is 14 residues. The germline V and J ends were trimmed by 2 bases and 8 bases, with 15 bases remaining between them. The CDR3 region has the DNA TGTGCCAGCAGTTACGGGACCCAGACGCAGGGCTACACCTTC. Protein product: CASSYGTQTQGYTF.

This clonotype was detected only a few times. In nucleotides, the CDR3 is TGTGCCAGCAGTTCCCCCAATAGACAGGGCGGACGGGGGACCCTCCACTTT. It specifies CASSSPNRQGGRGTLHF. The chain is built from TRBV6-6 and TRBJ1-6; TRBD1 matches 7 bases. Per germline, CDR1 MNHNY and CDR2 SVGAGI (reference sequence). The V segment lost 4 bases and the J segment 14 bases; nucleotides outside the gene matches: 20. This CDR3 has 17 amino acids.

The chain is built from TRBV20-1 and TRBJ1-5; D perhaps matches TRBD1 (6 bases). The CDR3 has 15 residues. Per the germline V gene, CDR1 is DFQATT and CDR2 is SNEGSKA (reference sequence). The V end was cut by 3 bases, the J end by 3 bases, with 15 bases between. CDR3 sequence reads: CSASEGGRVNQPQHF. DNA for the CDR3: TGCAGTGCTAGCGAGGGGGGCAGGGTCAATCAGCCCCAGCATTTT.

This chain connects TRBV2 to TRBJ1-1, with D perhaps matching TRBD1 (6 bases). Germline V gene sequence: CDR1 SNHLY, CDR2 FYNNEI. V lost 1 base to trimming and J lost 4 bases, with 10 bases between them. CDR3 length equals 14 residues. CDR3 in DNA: TGTGCCAGCAGTGAAGATGGGGGCGTCACTGAAGCTTTCTTT. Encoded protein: CASSEDGGVTEAFF.

This CDR3 reads CASSARQGAGEKLFF. The DNA of the CDR3 is TGTGCCAGCAGCGCCAGACAGGGGGCTGGTGAAAAACTGTTTTTT. This rearrangement joins TRBV9 to TRBJ1-4; 10 nucleotides line up with TRBD1. Per germline, CDR1 SGDLS and CDR2 YYNGEE. The CDR3 has 15 amino acids. With V trimmed by 3 bases and J by 7 bases, 6 bases remained unmatched.

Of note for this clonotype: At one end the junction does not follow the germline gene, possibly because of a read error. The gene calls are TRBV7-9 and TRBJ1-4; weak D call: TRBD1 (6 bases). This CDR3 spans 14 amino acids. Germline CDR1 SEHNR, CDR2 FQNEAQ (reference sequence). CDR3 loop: CASTNRGQNEKLLF. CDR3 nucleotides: TGTGCCAGCACAAACCGGGGGCAAAATGAAAAACTGCTTTTT. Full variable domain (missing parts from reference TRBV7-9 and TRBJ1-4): DTGVSQNPRHKITKRGQNVTFRCDPISEHNRLYWYRQTLGQGPEFLTYFQNEAQLEKSRLLSDRFSAERPKGSFSTLEIQRTEQGDSAMYLCASTNRGQNEKLLFGSGTQLSVL.

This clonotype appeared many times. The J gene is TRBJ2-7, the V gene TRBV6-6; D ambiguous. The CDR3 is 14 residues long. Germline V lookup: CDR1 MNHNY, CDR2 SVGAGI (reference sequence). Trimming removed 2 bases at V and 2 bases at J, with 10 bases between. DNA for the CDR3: TGTGCCAGCAGTTACAGAGAGTCTCCCTACGAGCAGTACTTC. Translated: CASSYRESPYEQYF.

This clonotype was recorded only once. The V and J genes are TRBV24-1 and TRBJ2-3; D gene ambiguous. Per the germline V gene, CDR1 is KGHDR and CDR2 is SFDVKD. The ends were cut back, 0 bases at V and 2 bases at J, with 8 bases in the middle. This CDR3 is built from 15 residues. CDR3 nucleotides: TGTGCCACCAGTGATTTGAACAGCCCCACAGATACGCAGTATTTT. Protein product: CATSDLNSPTDTQYF.

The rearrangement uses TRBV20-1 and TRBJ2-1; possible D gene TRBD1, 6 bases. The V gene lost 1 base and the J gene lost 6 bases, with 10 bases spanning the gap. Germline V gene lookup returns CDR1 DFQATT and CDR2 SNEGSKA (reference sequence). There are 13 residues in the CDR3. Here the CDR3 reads CSARVTGLNEQFF. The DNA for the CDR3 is TGCAGTGCTAGAGTTACAGGGCTCAATGAGCAGTTCTTC.

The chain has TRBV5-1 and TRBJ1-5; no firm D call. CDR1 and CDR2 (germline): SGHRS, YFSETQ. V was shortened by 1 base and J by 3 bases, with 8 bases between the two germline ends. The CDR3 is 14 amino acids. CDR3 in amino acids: CASSLMGPNQPQHF. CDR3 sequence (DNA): TGCGCCAGCAGCTTGATGGGCCCCAATCAGCCCCAGCATTTT.

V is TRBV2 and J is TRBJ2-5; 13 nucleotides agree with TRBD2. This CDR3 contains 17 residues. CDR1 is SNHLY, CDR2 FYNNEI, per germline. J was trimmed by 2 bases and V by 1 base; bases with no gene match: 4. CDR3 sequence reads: CASSEGLAGGLQETQYF. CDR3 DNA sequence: TGTGCCAGCAGTGAAGGACTAGCGGGGGGACTTCAAGAGACCCAGTACTTC.

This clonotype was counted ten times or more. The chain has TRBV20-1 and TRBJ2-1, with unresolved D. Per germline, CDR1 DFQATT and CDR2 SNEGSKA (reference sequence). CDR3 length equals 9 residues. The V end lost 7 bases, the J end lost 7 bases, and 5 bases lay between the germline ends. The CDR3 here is CSVSNEQFF. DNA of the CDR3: TGCAGTGTGTCAAATGAGCAGTTCTTC.

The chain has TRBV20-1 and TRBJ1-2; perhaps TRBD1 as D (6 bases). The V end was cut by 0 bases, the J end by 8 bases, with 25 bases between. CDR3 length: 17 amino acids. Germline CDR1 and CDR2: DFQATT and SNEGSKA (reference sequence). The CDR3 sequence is CSARDKKAQGKSIGYTF. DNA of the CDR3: TGCAGTGCTAGAGACAAAAAGGCACAGGGTAAAAGTATAGGCTACACCTTC.

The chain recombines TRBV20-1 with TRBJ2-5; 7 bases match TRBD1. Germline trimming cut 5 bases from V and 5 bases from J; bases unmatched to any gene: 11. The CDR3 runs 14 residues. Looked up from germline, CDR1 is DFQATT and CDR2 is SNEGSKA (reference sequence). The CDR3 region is CSALPTGFIETQYF. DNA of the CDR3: TGCAGTGCTCTACCGACAGGGTTCATTGAGACCCAGTACTTC.